Listed below are T cell receptor beta chains from one sample, sequenced in a study of blood T cell repertoires in COVID-19. The repertoire was sequenced with immunoSEQ multiplex PCR; TCRdb's copy has only in-frame clones and lacks some. Seen here are about 400,000 clones, roughly 90% observed once, and the top ten hold around 1.3%. The sample comprised peripheral blood. These TCRs come from a man aged 35 to 55 with acute or convalescent COVID-19. Each CDR3 is given with its conserved first and last residue. D genes are given only for firm matches. Clone size is given for some rows only: seen once, a few or many times, or a class if the clone is expanded.

D gene	V gene	J gene	clone size	CDR3 DNA	CDR3 protein
NA	TRBV19	TRBJ1-2	NA	TGTGCCAGTAGTCCACCCGGGGTCTATGGCTACACCTTC	CASSPPGVYGYTF
TRBD2	TRBV19	TRBJ2-2	many	TGTGCCAGTAGTATGTACGTGGGAGGGACCACCGGGGAGCTGTTTTTT	CASSMYVGGTTGELFF
TRBD2	TRBV5-1	TRBJ2-7	NA	TGCGCCAGCAGCTTGGCCCGCGGGGGTCGTTACGAGCAGTACTTC	CASSLARGGRYEQYF
TRBD1	TRBV19	TRBJ2-7	once	TGTGCCAGTAGTATCGGGACAGGGGGCGCCTACGAGCAGTACTTC	CASSIGTGGAYEQYF
NA	TRBV11-2	TRBJ2-2	few	TGTGCCAGCAGCTTAAACAGGTTGAACACCGGGGAGCTGTTTTTT	CASSLNRLNTGELFF
NA	TRBV30	TRBJ1-1	NA	TGTGCCGGGGGGAGGGAAGTGGTCACTGAAGCTTTCTTT	CAGGREVVTEAFF
TRBD1	TRBV25-1	TRBJ2-1	NA	TGTGCCAGCAGTGAGGCAATTGGGACAGGGGTATACAATGAGCAGTTCTTC	CASSEAIGTGVYNEQFF
NA	TRBV3-1/TRBV3-2	TRBJ1-1	NA	TGTGCCAGCAGCCAAGAAGGGGGGGCTTCTTTCTTT	CASSQEGGASFF
TRBD2	TRBV15	TRBJ2-5	once	TGTGCCACCAGCAGAGATTTGGGTGGGACTAGCGGGAGTGCGGTGGGAGAGACCCAGTACTTC	CATSRDLGGTSGSAVGETQYF
NA	TRBV19	TRBJ1-4	once	TGTGCCAGTAGTCAAGGGAGGGAAAAACTGTTTTTT	CASSQGREKLFF
NA	TRBV5-4	TRBJ1-2	few	TGTGCCAGCAGTACACAGGGTTTGGGTGGCTACACCTTC	CASSTQGLGGYTF
TRBD1	TRBV28	TRBJ1-2	NA	TGTGCCAGCACTCCCGCAGGGGGCAACTATGGCTACACCTTC	CASTPAGGNYGYTF
NA	TRBV6-5	TRBJ2-7	NA	TGTGCCAGCAGTTACCAGGTTTCCCCCGTTCTCCAGTACTTC	CASSYQVSPVLQYF
TRBD1	TRBV9	TRBJ1-2	NA	TGTGCCAGCAGCGTAGGACCGGGACAGAGATTCTATGGCTACACCTTC	CASSVGPGQRFYGYTF
NA	TRBV28	TRBJ2-3	NA	TGTGCCAGCAGTTTAAGGGGAAGAAGCACAGATACGCAGTATTTT	CASSLRGRSTDTQYF
TRBD1	TRBV19	TRBJ1-2	NA	TGTGCCAGTAGCCCGGGACAGAAGGGCTACACCTTC	CASSPGQKGYTF
NA	TRBV12-3/TRBV12-4	TRBJ1-2	NA	TGTGCCAGCAGCCCCGACAGACTCTATGGCTACACCTTC	CASSPDRLYGYTF
NA	TRBV29-1	TRBJ1-1	NA	TGCAGCGTTGAGGAGGTTCCAACCGAAAACACTGAAGCTTTCTTT	CSVEEVPTENTEAFF
TRBD1	TRBV7-9	TRBJ1-1	NA	TGTGCCAGCAGCTCGACAGGGAGGGCTTTCTTT	CASSSTGRAFF
TRBD1	TRBV5-1	TRBJ1-1	NA	TGCGCCAGCAGCCGCATGCAGGGGGGTACGAGAACTGAAGCTTTCTTT	CASSRMQGGTRTEAFF
NA	TRBV24-1	TRBJ1-5	NA	TGTGCCACCAGTGAAGGCAAGGGGTGGAATCAGCCCCAGCATTTT	CATSEGKGWNQPQHF
NA	TRBV6-4	TRBJ2-2	NA	TGTGCCAGCAGCGAGTTGTGGAACACCGGGGAGCTGTTTTTT	CASSELWNTGELFF
TRBD1	TRBV7-3	TRBJ1-1	NA	TGTGCCAGCAGCGTCGACAGGGGTTCGGGCACTGAAGCTTTCTTT	CASSVDRGSGTEAFF